These 25 T cell receptor beta chains were all obtained from the same sample, sequenced in a study of shared clonotypes between healthy human individuals. The data were produced by immunoSEQ multiplex PCR, yet TCRdb's version contains in-frame clones alone and is incomplete. The table shows some 1.4 million clones, with 95% to 97% occurring only once. The specimen was naive CD4+ T cells sorted from blood. Indicated subset: CD45RA+ positively selected. These receptors were collected from a man between 25 and 39 years old in good health.

The chain is built from TRBV2 and TRBJ1-1; D not certain. V was cut by 6 bases and J by 4 bases, with 12 bases left in between. Germline V CDR1 and CDR2: SNHLY, FYNNEI. This CDR3 region has 13 residues. The CDR3 nucleotides read TGTGCCAGCAGGGTACGGTCGGGCACTGAAGCTTTCTTT. Protein sequence: CASRVRSGTEAFF.

The rearrangement links TRBV5-1 to TRBJ2-7; 8 positions match TRBD1. The germline gives CDR1 SGHRS, CDR2 YFSETQ. The CDR3 covers 14 residues. The trim removed 5 bases at V and 3 bases at J, leaving 7 bases unmatched. The CDR3 here is CASSKAGTGYEQYF. The CDR3 bases are TGCGCCAGCAGTAAGGCCGGGACAGGCTACGAGCAGTACTTC. The full variable domain, rest sourced from reference TRBV5-1 and TRBJ2-7, is KAGVTQTPRYLIKTRGQQVTLSCSPISGHRSVSWYQQTPGQGLQFLFEYFSETQRNKGNFPGRFSGRQFSNSRSEMNVSTLELGDSALYLCASSKAGTGYEQYFGPGTRLTVT.

V and J are TRBV6-6 and TRBJ2-1; 8 bases align to TRBD2. The V gene's germline CDR1 is MNHNY and CDR2 SVGAGI (reference sequence). The CDR3 has 16 residues. The V gene end was trimmed by 6 bases and the J gene end by 0 bases; junction bases not matched to a gene: 7. DNA of the CDR3: TGTGCCAGCAGGGCCAGCGGGGGAAGCTCCTACAATGAGCAGTTCTTC. Translating it yields CASRASGGSSYNEQFF.

This chain connects TRBV5-1 to TRBJ2-3, with 12 bases fitting TRBD2. Germline CDR1 and CDR2: SGHRS and YFSETQ. Germline trimming cut 0 bases from V and 6 bases from J; bases unmatched to any gene: 5. The CDR3 spans 16 residues. DNA of the CDR3: TGCGCCAGCAGCTTGGAACTAGCGGGAGGTTGGGATACGCAGTATTTT. Its translation is CASSLELAGGWDTQYF.

The chain couples TRBV25-1 to TRBJ2-3; 12 bases are a match to TRBD2. From germline, CDR1 is MGHDK and CDR2 SYGVNS. V was clipped by 6 bases and J by 5 bases; unmatched bases: 3. The CDR3 is made up of 14 amino acids. The CDR3 loop is CASSSTSGRDTQYF. In nucleotides, the CDR3 is TGTGCCAGCAGCTCGACTAGCGGGAGAGATACGCAGTATTTT.

This rearrangement joins TRBV30 to TRBJ2-1; a weak D match, TRBD2 (6 bases). Germline CDR1 reads GTSNPN; CDR2 reads SVGIG (reference sequence). V lost 0 bases to trimming and J lost 4 bases, with 10 bases between them. CDR3 length: 14 amino acids. The CDR3 reads CAWSVGGIYNEQFF. CDR3 sequence (DNA): TGTGCCTGGAGTGTAGGCGGGATTTACAATGAGCAGTTCTTC.

V is TRBV30 and J is TRBJ2-7, with 7 bases fitting TRBD2. The ends lost 0 bases at V and 8 bases at J; junction bases unmatched: 10. The CDR3 loop spans 14 amino acids. Germline V gives CDR1 GTSNPN, CDR2 SVGIG (reference sequence). This CDR3 reads CAWSVLAGDVQQYF. CDR3 bases: TGTGCCTGGAGTGTACTGGCGGGAGATGTGCAGCAGTACTTC.

V is TRBV5-6 and J is TRBJ1-2; D not certain. Trimming removed 3 bases from V and 5 bases from J, with 5 bases in between. The CDR3 contains 11 residues. The germline V gene encodes CDR1 SGHDT and CDR2 YYEEEE. Written as DNA, the CDR3 is TGTGCCAGCAGCTGGGGATATGGCTACACCTTC. Translation gives CASSWGYGYTF.

In this sample, this clone turned up once. The rearrangement uses TRBV5-1 and TRBJ2-5; 11 bases align to TRBD1. This CDR3 has 15 amino acids. The V and J ends lost 0 bases and 4 bases, in that order; junction bases with no gene match: 2. Germline assignment: CDR1 SGHRS and CDR2 YFSETQ. CDR3 residues: CASSLDGTGGETQYF. Written as DNA, the CDR3 is TGCGCCAGCAGCTTGGACGGGACAGGGGGAGAGACCCAGTACTTC.

The CDR3 reads CASRITGGWYGYTF. In DNA, the CDR3 is TGTGCCAGCAGAATAACCGGGGGCTGGTATGGCTACACCTTC. The chain recombines TRBV6-5 with TRBJ1-2, with D maybe TRBD1 (6 bases). Trimming cost V 6 bases and J 5 bases, with 16 bases left between them. The V gene's germline CDR1 is MNHEY and CDR2 SVGAGI. The CDR3 runs to 14 residues.

The chain has TRBV7-9 and TRBJ2-3; no reliable D call. Germline V lookup: CDR1 SEHNR, CDR2 FQNEAQ (reference sequence). V was shortened by 3 bases and J by 1 base, with 11 bases between the two germline ends. The CDR3 length is 15 residues. The CDR3 DNA reads TGTGCCAGCAGCTTTACAGCGAGTGGCACAGATACGCAGTATTTT. Translating it yields CASSFTASGTDTQYF.

This chain uses TRBV2 with TRBJ1-4, with a tentative D call TRBD1 (5 bases). Per germline, CDR1 SNHLY and CDR2 FYNNEI. V lost 8 bases to trimming and J lost 5 bases, with 12 bases between them. CDR3 length: 13 amino acids. CDR3 region: CASDSIVNEKLFF. CDR3 nucleotides: TGTGCCAGCGACAGCATCGTAAATGAAAAACTGTTTTTT.

The rearrangement uses TRBV27 and TRBJ2-2; D ambiguous. CDR3 size: 9 residues. Germline CDR1 reads MNHEY; CDR2 reads SMNVEV (reference sequence). V lost 11 bases, J lost 9 bases, and 7 bases lay in between. The CDR3 is CARQWELFF. CDR3 DNA sequence: TGTGCCCGCCAGTGGGAGCTGTTTTTT.

The rearrangement links TRBV5-1 to TRBJ2-1; weak D call: TRBD2 (6 bases). Germline V gene sequence: CDR1 SGHRS, CDR2 YFSETQ. Trimming left V 4 bases short and J 8 bases short, with 19 bases between. This CDR3 has 15 residues. In nucleotides, the CDR3 is TGCGCCAGCAGCCCCCGTGCAGCGGGCCAAGATGAGCAGTTCTTC. It encodes CASSPRAAGQDEQFF.

The J gene is TRBJ2-6, the V gene TRBV7-9; 7 nucleotides match TRBD1. With V trimmed by 3 bases and J by 2 bases, 4 bases remained unmatched. The germline CDR1 and CDR2 sequences are SEHNR and FQNEAQ (reference sequence). The CDR3 sequence is 16 residues long. The CDR3 sequence: CASSLYRGTGANVLTF. The CDR3 DNA is TGTGCCAGCAGCTTGTACAGGGGAACTGGGGCCAACGTCCTGACTTTC. The full variable domain, rest sourced from reference TRBV7-9 and TRBJ2-6, is DTGVSQNPRHKITKRGQNVTFRCDPISEHNRLYWYRQTLGQGPEFLTYFQNEAQLEKSRLLSDRFSAERPKGSFSTLEIQRTEQGDSAMYLCASSLYRGTGANVLTFGAGSRLTVL.

The chain uses TRBV18 and TRBJ1-5; D uncertain. CDR1 and CDR2 (germline): KGHSH, LQKENI. V gave up 3 bases and J gave up 7 bases, with 10 bases separating them. The CDR3 length is 13 residues. The CDR3 loop reads CASSPLSRQPQHF. Written as DNA, the CDR3 is TGTGCCAGCTCACCGTTAAGCAGGCAGCCCCAGCATTTT.

The rearrangement uses TRBV10-3 and TRBJ2-7; the match to TRBD1 covers 8 bases. The CDR3 runs 17 residues. The V and J ends lost 5 bases and 1 base, in that order; junction bases with no gene match: 13. Germline CDR1 reads ENHRY; CDR2 reads SYGVKD. CDR3 coding DNA: TGTGCCATCAGTTCCACAACCGGGACAGGATTTTCCTACGAGCAGTACTTC. It codes for CAISSTTGTGFSYEQYF.

Notes on this clone: Mismatch with germline at one junction end may stem from a read error. The chain uses TRBV11-2 and TRBJ1-3; D not certain. The CDR3 has 14 residues. The germline V gene encodes CDR1 SGHAT and CDR2 FQNNGV. DNA for the CDR3: TGTGCCAGCAGTTTAGGACCCTCTGGAAACACCATATATTTT. It specifies CASSLGPSGNTIYF.

The gene calls are TRBV18 and TRBJ1-2, with a possible D match to TRBD1 (6 bases). Trimming removed 5 bases at V and 3 bases at J, with 10 bases between. This CDR3 comprises 13 residues. Germline assignment: CDR1 KGHSH and CDR2 LQKENI. The CDR3 protein is CASSTGFDYGYTF. The CDR3 DNA sequence: TGTGCCAGCTCAACAGGGTTCGACTATGGCTACACCTTC.

J is TRBJ2-2 and V is TRBV28, with unresolved D. V was shortened by 10 bases and J by 3 bases, with 12 bases between the two germline ends. The germline CDR1 and CDR2 sequences are MDHEN and SYDVKM. CDR3 length: 13 residues. The CDR3 loop reads CATGRSDTGELFF. As DNA, the CDR3 is TGTGCCACCGGCCGGTCCGACACCGGGGAGCTGTTTTTT.

This clone showed up just once. The chain has TRBV5-8 and TRBJ2-3, with D perhaps TRBD1 or TRBD2 (6 bases each). The V gene's germline CDR1 is SGHTS and CDR2 YDEGEE. CDR3 size: 16 residues. With 4 bases removed from V and 1 base from J, the gap between germline ends came to 16 bases. CDR3 coding DNA: TGTGCCAGCAGCCGAGGGGGGCAGGGAGGCACAGATACGCAGTATTTT. Translation: CASSRGGQGGTDTQYF.

In this sample, this clone turned up once. V gene TRBV4-1 combines with J gene TRBJ2-4; possibly TRBD2 for D (7 bases). Germline-derived CDR1 and CDR2 are MGHRA and YSYEKL. This CDR3 contains 18 residues. Trimming shortened V by 1 base and J by 0 bases, and 16 bases separated the two germline ends. The CDR3 DNA sequence: TGCGCCAGCAGCCAAGGGGCCGGGGGGCTACTAGCCAAAAACATTCAGTACTTC. Amino acids: CASSQGAGGLLAKNIQYF.

The chain has TRBV5-4 and TRBJ1-2; 10 nucleotides agree with TRBD1. In germline, CDR1 is SGHNT, CDR2 YYREEE (reference sequence). The CDR3 sequence is 14 residues long. The junction had 5 bases not matched to a gene; V was cut back by 3 bases and J by 6 bases. CDR3 DNA sequence: TGTGCCAGCAGCTCTGACAGGGGGCGAGATGGCTACACCTTC. This translates into CASSSDRGRDGYTF.

With respect to this clone: Other nucleotide sequences from this sample produce the same CDR3. The chain carries TRBV6-1 and TRBJ2-7; D gene ambiguous. The CDR3 extends over 14 amino acids. The germline CDR1 and CDR2 sequences are MNHNS and SASEGT. Deletions cut 3 bases from V and 3 bases from J, with 12 bases between. The CDR3: CASSESGPSYEQYF. The CDR3 nucleotides are TGTGCCAGCAGTGAGTCAGGACCGAGCTACGAGCAGTACTTC.

There are a few counts of this clone. This CDR3 is also generated by other DNA sequences in the sample. The genes are TRBV7-6 and TRBJ1-2, with a weak D call TRBD1 (5 bases). Per germline, CDR1 SGHVS and CDR2 FNYEAQ. CDR3 length: 13 residues. The V end was cut by 1 base, the J end by 4 bases, with 7 bases between. The CDR3 region has the DNA TGTGCCAGCAGCTTAGGGCAGGGCTATGGCTACACCTTC. This sequence encodes CASSLGQGYGYTF.